This passage covers 5 T cell receptor beta chains from one sample sequenced in a study of cytomegalovirus exposure and HLA in healthy donors. PCR amplification relied on 60 Vbeta primers (plus 13 Jbeta primers). Method: immunoSEQ multiplex PCR; TCRdb's copy keeps in-frame clones and lacks some. The sample contains around 59,000 clones, 80% of which appear only once. Sequenced sample: PBMCs. These receptors were obtained from a woman aged 40 to 50 in good health and CMV-seronegative.

This chain uses TRBV7-2 with TRBJ2-5, with TRBD2 matching over 7 bases. The CDR3 has 13 residues. The germline gives CDR1 SGHTA, CDR2 FQGNSA. After removal of 4 bases from V and 5 bases from J, the junction contained 4 bases not matched to a gene. The CDR3 protein is CASSSLGGETQYF. The CDR3 bases are TGTGCCAGCAGCTCTTTGGGGGGGGAGACCCAGTACTTC.

The rearrangement links TRBV7-8 to TRBJ2-3, with TRBD1 matching over 7 bases. J was trimmed by 4 bases and V by 4 bases; bases with no gene match: 5. Germline-derived CDR1 and CDR2 are SGHVS and FQNEAQ. The CDR3 runs to 14 residues. CDR3 sequence reads: CASSSTGKPDTQYF. CDR3 coding DNA: TGTGCCAGCAGCTCGACAGGGAAACCAGATACGCAGTATTTT.

The rearrangement joins TRBV7-6 to TRBJ2-1, with D possibly being TRBD2 (6 bases). Germline values: CDR1 SGHVS, CDR2 FNYEAQ. Trimming left V 0 bases short and J 0 bases short, with 15 bases between. The length of the CDR3 is 18 residues. CDR3 nucleotides: TGTGCCAGCAGCTTAGCCCTCCCTTCTAGCGTCTCCTACAATGAGCAGTTCTTC. Translation gives CASSLALPSSVSYNEQFF.

This chain links TRBV14 with TRBJ2-3; D gene uncertain. Germline V gene lookup returns CDR1 SGHDN and CDR2 FVKESK. This CDR3 has 11 residues. V was pared by 4 bases and J by 6 bases, with 5 bases between. The CDR3: CASSPLDTQYF. In DNA, the CDR3 is TGTGCCAGCAGCCCTCTGGATACGCAGTATTTT.

The CDR3, as DNA: TGTGCCAGCAGTCCCCCTGGGGGCGCGAACACTGAAGCTTTCTTT. It codes for CASSPPGGANTEAFF. The V gene is TRBV28, the J gene TRBJ1-1; D might be TRBD1 (6 bases). This CDR3 has 15 amino acids. CDR1 is MDHEN and CDR2 is SYDVKM in the germline V gene. The V gene lost 5 bases and the J gene lost 1 base, with 14 bases spanning the gap.